The 20 T cell receptor beta chains below were found in one sample sequenced in a study of blood T cell repertoires in COVID-19. Generated by immunoSEQ multiplex PCR, the TCRdb table keeps only in-frame clones and is missing some. The sample records about 150,000 clones, around nine tenths being singletons. The sequencing input was peripheral blood. Receptors originate from a human donor in a cohort sampled during active COVID-19.

The V call is TRBV30, the J call TRBJ1-1; 8 bases are shared with TRBD1. The V gene end was trimmed by 2 bases and the J gene end by 4 bases; junction bases not matched to a gene: 3. The CDR3 sequence is 13 residues long. From germline, CDR1 is GTSNPN and CDR2 SVGIG (reference sequence). Here the CDR3 reads CAWSYTGGTEAFF. The CDR3 DNA is TGTGCCTGGAGTTATACAGGGGGCACTGAAGCTTTCTTT. Full variable domain (rest looked up from reference TRBV30 and TRBJ1-1): SQTIHQWPATLVQPVGSPLSLECTVEGTSNPNLYWYRQAAGRGLQLLFYSVGIGQISSEVPQNLSASRPQDRQFILSSKKLLLSDSGFYLCAWSYTGGTEAFFGQGTRLTVV.

This rearrangement joins TRBV5-6 to TRBJ2-1, with 10 bases that match TRBD2. The CDR3 spans 18 residues. Germline lookup yields CDR1 SGHDT and CDR2 YYEEEE. V lost 0 bases to trimming and J lost 8 bases; unmatched junction nucleotides: 14. CDR3 sequence (DNA): TGTGCCAGCAGCTTGGCCTTTTGGGGAGCGGGAGGGCCACATGAGCAGTTCTTC. Translating it yields CASSLAFWGAGGPHEQFF.

CDR3 residues: CASNGGGPGNQPQHF. The DNA of the CDR3 is TGTGCCAGTAACGGCGGGGGCCCGGGTAATCAGCCCCAGCATTTT. The rearrangement joins TRBV19 to TRBJ1-5, with a possible D match to TRBD1 (6 bases). CDR1 is LNHDA and CDR2 is SQIVND in the germline V gene (reference sequence). The CDR3 runs to 15 residues. Trimming removed 7 bases at V and 4 bases at J, with 17 bases between.

The chain combines TRBV3-1 (or the pseudogene TRBV3-2) with TRBJ2-2; the D gene is possibly TRBD2 (6 bases). V was clipped by 3 bases and J by 0 bases, with 14 bases between them. The CDR3 is 17 residues long. Per the germline V gene, CDR1 is LGHDT and CDR2 is YNNKEL (reference sequence). CDR3: CASSHPGGDANTGELFF. The CDR3 coding sequence is TGTGCCAGCAGCCACCCCGGCGGGGACGCGAACACCGGGGAGCTGTTTTTT.

J is TRBJ1-1 and V is TRBV21-1; no check of the table's D call, TRBD1, against the DNA was made. TRBV21-1 is annotated as a pseudogene. This CDR3 contains 19 residues. The CDR3 protein is CASSRNEGQGEFGCTEAFF. The CDR3, as DNA: TGTGCCAGCAGCCGAAACGAGGGACAGGGAGAGTTCGGTTGCACTGAAGCTTTCTTT.

This clone occurred a few times. The rearrangement uses TRBV4-1 and TRBJ1-1, with D tentatively TRBD1 (5 bases). The CDR3 runs to 13 residues. Germline V gene sequence: CDR1 MGHRA, CDR2 YSYEKL. Trimming cost V 1 base and J 8 bases, with 11 bases left between them. The CDR3 coding sequence is TGCGCCAGCAGCCAAGGGGGCAGGCTGGAAGCTTTCTTT. As protein: CASSQGGRLEAFF.

The chain joins TRBV6-6 to TRBJ1-2, with D perhaps matching TRBD1 (6 bases). Trimming removed 5 bases at V and 3 bases at J, with 10 bases between. This CDR3 comprises 13 residues. Germline V lookup: CDR1 MNHNY, CDR2 SVGAGI (reference sequence). This CDR3 is CASSEAGDYGYTF. DNA for the CDR3: TGTGCCAGCAGTGAGGCAGGGGACTATGGCTACACCTTC.

This chain uses TRBV6-6 with TRBJ2-3, with a possible D match to TRBD1 (5 bases). Trimming left V 4 bases short and J 0 bases short, with 8 bases between. Germline V gene sequence: CDR1 MNHNY, CDR2 SVGAGI (reference sequence). The CDR3 loop spans 14 amino acids. Here the CDR3 reads CASSLGPSTDTQYF. The CDR3 DNA sequence: TGTGCCAGCAGTTTGGGGCCGAGCACAGATACGCAGTATTTT.

The chain combines TRBV27 with TRBJ2-7, with unresolved D. This CDR3 has 11 residues. The V end was cut by 6 bases, the J end by 2 bases, with 5 bases between. The V gene's germline CDR1 is MNHEY and CDR2 SMNVEV (reference sequence). CDR3 coding DNA: TGTGCCAGCAGAGCCCCCTACGAGCAGTACTTC. This encodes CASRAPYEQYF.

The chain uses TRBV5-1 and TRBJ1-1; the match to TRBD1 covers 7 bases. CDR1 is SGHRS and CDR2 is YFSETQ in the germline V gene. Losses at the gene ends were 0 bases for V and 1 base for J; bases not matched to a gene: 0. CDR3 length equals 14 residues. This CDR3 reads CASSLGDRNTEAFF. In DNA form, the CDR3 reads TGCGCCAGCAGCTTGGGGGACAGGAACACTGAAGCTTTCTTT.

The chain recombines TRBV30 with TRBJ2-7, with no clear D. The CDR3 runs to 14 residues. Between the trimmed V and J ends, which lost 6 bases and 0 bases, there was a span of 15 bases. Germline assignment: CDR1 GTSNPN and CDR2 SVGIG (reference sequence). As DNA, the CDR3 is TGTGCCTGTAGCTCCCGGGTCTTCTCCTACGAGCAGTACTTC. Its translation: CACSSRVFSYEQYF.

The chain joins TRBV5-5 to TRBJ1-5; a weak D match, TRBD1 (6 bases). Germline loops: CDR1 SGHKS, CDR2 YYEKEE (reference sequence). CDR3 length: 15 amino acids. V lost 9 bases, J lost 7 bases, and 23 bases lay in between. As DNA, the CDR3 is TGTGCCAACCGAGCGGGGGCGCCTTGGGTACAGCCCCAGCATTTT. It codes for CANRAGAPWVQPQHF.

The rearrangement joins TRBV9 to TRBJ2-3; 7 nucleotides agree with TRBD2. V trimming: 1 base; J trimming: 5 bases; junction bases outside the gene matches: 10. Germline CDR1 reads SGDLS; CDR2 reads YYNGEE. CDR3 size: 16 residues. CDR3: CASSVSSGTWGDTQYF. CDR3 DNA: TGTGCCAGCAGCGTATCCAGCGGGACGTGGGGAGATACGCAGTATTTT.

The chain carries TRBV9 and TRBJ2-7, with D perhaps matching TRBD1 (5 bases). CDR3 size: 17 residues. The germline CDR1 and CDR2 sequences are SGDLS and YYNGEE. Trimming removed 0 bases at V and 3 bases at J, with 19 bases between. The DNA of the CDR3 is TGTGCCAGCAGCGTAGGAGGCTCGGACACTTACCTCTACGAGCAGTACTTC. Protein product: CASSVGGSDTYLYEQYF.

The rearrangement uses TRBV29-1 and TRBJ2-5; 12 bases align to TRBD2. The CDR3 is 14 amino acids. J gave up 4 bases and V 6 bases, and 6 bases lay outside the gene matches. CDR1 and CDR2 (germline): SQVTM, ANQGSEA. The CDR3 is CSVSSGRAGETQYF. In nucleotides, the CDR3 is TGCAGCGTGTCTAGCGGGAGGGCCGGAGAGACCCAGTACTTC.

The V and J genes are TRBV6-5 and TRBJ2-7; 10 bases are a match to TRBD2. J lost 3 bases, V lost 6 bases, and 2 bases had no gene match. The CDR3 sequence is 13 residues long. Germline V lookup: CDR1 MNHEY, CDR2 SVGAGI. Written as DNA, the CDR3 is TGTGCCAGCAGCCTAGCGGGAGACTACGAGCAGTACTTC. Encoded protein: CASSLAGDYEQYF.

The V call is TRBV6-6, the J call TRBJ1-2, with TRBD1 as a possible D gene (6 bases). Trimming removed 8 bases from V and 0 bases from J, with 13 bases in between. Germline CDR1 reads MNHNY; CDR2 reads SVGAGI (reference sequence). CDR3 length: 14 amino acids. The CDR3 loop reads CASSYREPNYGYTF. The CDR3 coding sequence is TGTGCCAGCTCATACAGGGAACCTAACTATGGCTACACCTTC.

This clone was seen a single time. This chain joins TRBV19 and TRBJ1-5; possibly TRBD1 for D (5 bases). CDR1 and CDR2 from the germline V gene are LNHDA and SQIVND (reference sequence). The CDR3 is 16 amino acids. Trimming removed 5 bases at V and 0 bases at J, with 14 bases between. CDR3 in DNA: TGTGCCAGTAGTCCCCGGACACAGTATAGCAATCAGCCCCAGCATTTT. Translating it yields CASSPRTQYSNQPQHF.

The chain couples TRBV6-1 to TRBJ2-7; 9 positions agree with TRBD2. V trimming: 3 bases; J trimming: 3 bases; junction bases outside the gene matches: 6. Germline V gene sequence: CDR1 MNHNS, CDR2 SASEGT. The CDR3 contains 15 residues. Here the CDR3 DNA reads TGTGCCAGCAGTGAGCGACTAGCGGCTTTCTACGAGCAGTACTTC. Translating gives CASSERLAAFYEQYF.

CDR3 in amino acids: CASSLTSGVYNEQFF. For the CDR3, the DNA is TGTGCCAGCAGCTTAACTAGCGGGGTTTACAATGAGCAGTTCTTC. The chain recombines TRBV14 with TRBJ2-1, with 10 bases matching TRBD2. J lost 4 bases, V lost 5 bases, and 5 bases had no gene match. Germline CDR1 and CDR2: SGHDN and FVKESK. CDR3 length equals 15 residues. The full variable domain, rest sourced from reference TRBV14 and TRBJ2-1, is EAGVTQFPSHSVIEKGQTVTLRCDPISGHDNLYWYRRVMGKEIKFLLHFVKESKQDESGMPNNRFLAERTGGTYSTLKVQPAELEDSGVYFCASSLTSGVYNEQFFGPGTRLTVL.